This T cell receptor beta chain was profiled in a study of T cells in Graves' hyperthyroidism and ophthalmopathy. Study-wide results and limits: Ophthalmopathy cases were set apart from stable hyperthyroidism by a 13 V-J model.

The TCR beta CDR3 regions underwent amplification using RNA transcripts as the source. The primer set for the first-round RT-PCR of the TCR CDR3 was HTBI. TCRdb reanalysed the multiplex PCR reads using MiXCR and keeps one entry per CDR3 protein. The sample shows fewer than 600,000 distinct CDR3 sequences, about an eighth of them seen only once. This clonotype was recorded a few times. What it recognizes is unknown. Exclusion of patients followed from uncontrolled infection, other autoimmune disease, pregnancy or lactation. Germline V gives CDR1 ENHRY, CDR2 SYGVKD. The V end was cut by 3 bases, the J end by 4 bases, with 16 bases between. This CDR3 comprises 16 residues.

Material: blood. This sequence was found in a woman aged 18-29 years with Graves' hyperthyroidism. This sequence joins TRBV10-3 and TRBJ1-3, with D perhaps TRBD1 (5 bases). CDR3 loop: CAISDPGRAVGNTIYF. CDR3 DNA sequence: TGTGCCATCAGTGATCCGGGCAGGGCGGTAGGAAACACCATATATTTT.